This is a list of T cell receptor beta chains from one sample in a study of cytomegalovirus exposure and HLA in healthy donors. Sequencing was performed with immunoSEQ multiplex PCR; in TCRdb, only in-frame clones are kept and a portion is missing. This sample has about 98,000 clones, with approximately 80% found just once. Material: PBMCs. These receptors were collected from a male donor in good health and CMV-seropositive. CDR3s include the opening cysteine and the closing phenylalanine or tryptophan. D genes are given only for firm matches. The listing skips clone size in some rows; elsewhere it reads once, few, many or a size class.

.	TRBV6-5	TRBJ1-1	.	CASSPPGLTNTEAFF	TGTGCCAGCAGCCCCCCGGGACTGACAAACACTGAAGCTTTCTTT
.	TRBV4-1	TRBJ1-4	.	CASSQDPSTGRDEKLFF	TGCGCCAGCAGCCAAGACCCCTCGACAGGCCGAGATGAAAAACTGTTTTTT
TRBD1	TRBV5-1	TRBJ2-3	.	CASSLGQGAGDTQYF	TGCGCCAGCAGCTTGGGACAGGGGGCTGGAGATACGCAGTATTTT
TRBD2	TRBV7-2	TRBJ2-3	.	CASSLRVTSGGKYF	TGTGCCAGCAGCTTACGAGTGACTAGCGGAGGGAAGTATTTT
.	TRBV7-2	TRBJ2-1	.	CASSLGGLRNEQFF	TGTGCCAGCAGTTTGGGGGGACTGCGCAATGAGCAGTTCTTC
.	TRBV18	TRBJ1-1	once	CASSRTMEGSTEAFF	TGTGCCAGCTCACGCACCATGGAGGGATCCACTGAAGCTTTCTTT
TRBD2	TRBV19	TRBJ2-3	.	CAAGRGSGQVTDTQYF	TGTGCCGCAGGGAGGGGTAGCGGACAAGTGACAGATACGCAGTATTTT
TRBD1	TRBV18	TRBJ1-1	.	CASSSDRAHTEAFF	TGTGCCAGCTCATCAGACAGGGCGCACACTGAAGCTTTCTTT
TRBD2	TRBV5-1	TRBJ2-3	.	CASSLAGGARHQYF	TGCGCCAGCAGCTTGGCCGGGGGGGCCCGTCACCAGTATTTT
.	TRBV5-1	TRBJ1-4	.	CASRRQSTNEKLFF	TGCGCCAGCAGAAGACAGTCAACTAATGAAAAACTGTTTTTT
.	TRBV27	TRBJ2-1	once	CASSPFGSGGGEQFF	TGTGCCAGCAGTCCCTTTGGGTCGGGGGGCGGTGAGCAGTTCTTC
.	TRBV19	TRBJ1-1	.	CATLTSTEAFF	TGTGCCACTCTAACTTCGACTGAAGCTTTCTTT
TRBD1	TRBV5-5	TRBJ1-6	.	CASSFRDSHSPLHF	TGTGCCAGCAGCTTTCGGGACAGTCATTCACCCCTCCACTTT
.	TRBV28	TRBJ2-1	few	CASSEGLSSYNEQFF	TGTGCCAGCAGTGAGGGACTGAGCTCCTACAATGAGCAGTTCTTC
.	TRBV7-9	TRBJ2-5	.	CASSFGTGDETQYF	TGTGCCAGCAGCTTTGGGACGGGAGATGAGACCCAGTACTTC
.	TRBV4-3	TRBJ2-1	.	CASSQGSSSYNEQFF	TGCGCCAGCAGCCAAGGGAGTAGCAGTTACAATGAGCAGTTCTTC
TRBD2	TRBV25-1	TRBJ2-1	.	CASSGLAGNNEQFF	TGTGCCAGCAGTGGGCTAGCGGGAAACAATGAGCAGTTCTTC
.	TRBV28	TRBJ1-2	.	CASSLASYGYTF	TGTGCCAGCAGTTTAGCCAGCTATGGCTACACCTTC
TRBD1	TRBV4-1	TRBJ2-7	.	CASSQPGTGNAYEQYF	TGCGCCAGCAGCCAACCGGGGACAGGAAACGCCTACGAGCAGTACTTC
.	TRBV19	TRBJ1-1	.	CASSITGYNTEAFF	TGTGCCAGTAGTATAACAGGGTATAACACTGAAGCTTTCTTT
TRBD1	TRBV28	TRBJ2-5	.	CASSSTGTGGEETQYF	TGTGCCAGCAGTTCTACCGGGACAGGGGGGGAAGAGACCCAGTACTTC
TRBD1	TRBV6-1	TRBJ2-2	.	CASSEGRQGGYTGELFF	TGTGCCAGCAGTGAAGGGCGACAGGGGGGCTACACCGGGGAGCTGTTTTTT
.	TRBV28	TRBJ1-1	.	CASSLGGRRLNTEAFF	TGTGCCAGCAGTTTGGGGGGTCGGAGACTGAACACTGAAGCTTTCTTT
TRBD1	TRBV29-1	TRBJ1-4	.	CSVEGTGGEKLFF	TGCAGCGTTGAAGGGACAGGGGGTGAAAAACTGTTTTTT
.	TRBV5-1	TRBJ2-5	few	CASSPGYFQETQYF	TGCGCCAGCAGCCCCGGGTACTTCCAAGAGACCCAGTACTTC
TRBD1	TRBV15	TRBJ2-1	.	CATSGPGTGSNEQFF	TGTGCCACCTCGGGCCCCGGGACAGGGTCCAATGAGCAGTTCTTC
.	TRBV6-5	TRBJ2-1	.	CASSYSAGYLYNEQFF	TGTGCCAGCAGTTACTCGGCGGGCTACCTTTACAATGAGCAGTTCTTC